This T cell receptor beta chain appears in the sequencing data of a study of T cell changes during pregnancy in multiple sclerosis. Sequenced by immunoSEQ multiplex PCR; TCRdb stores in-frame clones only, minus some. The profile covers approximately 130,000 clones, with 90% to 96% appearing a single time and around 0.46% taken by the ten largest. The source material was peripheral blood, sampled after pregnancy. This TCR was recovered from a female donor with multiple sclerosis, enrolled in a pregnancy study.

CDR3 residues: CATSRGRSGTEETQYF. The DNA for the CDR3 is TGTGCCACCAGCAGGGGGAGGAGCGGGACTGAAGAGACCCAGTACTTC. This rearrangement joins TRBV15 to TRBJ2-5; 7 positions match TRBD2. Germline-derived CDR1 and CDR2 are LNHNV and YYDKDF (reference sequence). The CDR3 sequence is 16 residues long. J lost 3 bases, V lost 3 bases, and 10 bases had no gene match.